This T cell receptor (beta chain) was captured in a study of neurological immune-mediated disorders. Study-wide results and limits: Because no CDR3 amino acid sequences were shared across subjects by expanded clones, private repertoires were suggested in all groups. Levels of TCR clonal expansion peaked in HTLV-1-associated myelopathy and reached their lowest in multiple sclerosis, under those of healthy controls.

Blood bank volunteers in Maryland, USA, served as healthy controls. The cDNA came from 5'RACE with 10-nucleotide random UMIs. TCRdb re-derived calls from the 5' RACE reads in MiXCR, one entry per CDR3 protein. The sample records tens of thousands of distinct CDR3 sequences, about 9.4% being singletons. Germline V CDR1 and CDR2: MDHEN, SYDVKM. The V end lost 4 bases, the J end lost 0 bases, and 15 bases lay between the germline ends. The CDR3 loop spans 16 amino acids. The table lists this clonotype with many counts. Its cognate antigen is unknown. This sequence was found in a man aged 35-49 years in good health. Sequencing was done on a sample of PBMCs. This chain uses TRBV28 with TRBJ1-2, with D possibly TRBD1 on 6 matching bases. CDR3 DNA sequence: TGTGCCAGCAGTTATCTTAAGGGGGGGGCTAACTATGGCTACACCTTC. Translated, it gives CASSYLKGGANYGYTF.